The 23 T cell receptor beta chains below come from one sample, sequenced in a study of beta chain features in type 1 diabetes. What was sequenced were expressed TCRB transcripts, since all of the isolated RNA had been reverse transcribed. Assay used: immunoSEQ multiplex PCR; TCRdb lists only in-frame clones, some missing. The repertoire has over 150,000 clones, roughly 8% of them found once; the top ten carry 0.65%. What was sequenced was central memory CD4+ T cells from blood. These receptors originate from a man aged 18 to 30 in good health.

This clone was recorded a few times. The V and J genes are TRBV7-3 and TRBJ2-7; 12 bases line up with TRBD1. The junction had 5 bases not matched to a gene; V was cut back by 5 bases and J by 0 bases. CDR1 is SGHTA, CDR2 FQGTGA, per germline. This CDR3 is 16 amino acids long. The CDR3 DNA is TGTGCCAGCAGCCAAGGGGGACAGGGGGCCTCCTACGAGCAGTACTTC. This sequence encodes CASSQGGQGASYEQYF.

V usage is TRBV9 and J usage is TRBJ1-6; TRBD1 agrees at 9 bases. With 4 bases clipped from V and 5 bases from J, the junction kept 4 bases outside the gene matches. This CDR3 region has 15 residues. Germline CDR1 SGDLS, CDR2 YYNGEE. The CDR3 protein is CASSTRTGDNSPLHF. The CDR3 DNA reads as TGTGCCAGCAGCACCAGGACAGGGGATAATTCACCCCTCCACTTT.

The sample holds a few counts of this clone. The chain employs TRBV4-1 and TRBJ1-2; the match to TRBD1 covers 11 bases. There are 17 residues in the CDR3. CDR1 is MGHRA and CDR2 is YSYEKL in the germline V gene. V was pared by 0 bases and J by 0 bases, with 3 bases of the junction left unmatched. Written as DNA, the CDR3 is TGCGCCAGCAGCCAAGATCGGGGACAGGGGGCTAACTATGGCTACACCTTC. This encodes CASSQDRGQGANYGYTF.

The sample holds many counts of this clone. J is TRBJ2-7 and V is TRBV18; possibly TRBD2 for D (5 bases). In germline, CDR1 is KGHSH, CDR2 LQKENI. The CDR3 runs 15 residues. V dropped 2 bases and J dropped 3 bases, with 14 bases sitting between them. This chain's CDR3 is CASSPIRESFYEQYF. DNA for the CDR3: TGTGCCAGCTCACCAATCCGGGAAAGCTTCTACGAGCAGTACTTC.

The chain couples TRBV5-4 to TRBJ2-1, with 7 bases matching TRBD2. CDR1 and CDR2 (germline): SGHNT, YYREEE (reference sequence). Trimming removed 4 bases from V and 9 bases from J; junction bases left unmatched: 7. CDR3 size: 13 residues. The CDR3, as DNA: TGTGCCAGCAGCGCCGGACTAGTGATTGAGCAGTTCTTC. Its translation is CASSAGLVIEQFF.

This clone was counted a few times. V is TRBV6-5 and J is TRBJ2-7; the D gene is possibly TRBD2 (5 bases). V was cut by 0 bases and J by 7 bases, with 19 bases left in between. Germline V CDR1 and CDR2: MNHEY, SVGAGI. CDR3 length: 16 amino acids. The CDR3 protein is CASSYSSTQYGGEQYF. As DNA, the CDR3 is TGTGCCAGCAGTTACTCGAGTACACAGTATGGCGGGGAGCAGTACTTC.

At least ten counts were recorded for this clone. This chain connects TRBV28 to TRBJ2-2, with TRBD1 identical over 10 bases. In germline, CDR1 is MDHEN, CDR2 SYDVKM. This CDR3 contains 15 residues. Losses at the gene ends were 6 bases for V and 5 bases for J; bases not matched to a gene: 6. The CDR3 is CASSTWTGGTGELFF. CDR3 sequence (DNA): TGTGCCAGCAGCACGTGGACAGGGGGAACCGGGGAGCTGTTTTTT.

This clone was found a few times. The V call is TRBV5-1, the J call TRBJ2-3; D possibly corresponds to TRBD2 (6 bases). Germline-derived CDR1 and CDR2 are SGHRS and YFSETQ. The V gene lost 4 bases and the J gene lost 6 bases, with 18 bases spanning the gap. The CDR3 runs to 15 residues. The CDR3 loop is CASSPFSGPADTQYF. CDR3 DNA: TGCGCCAGCAGCCCATTTAGCGGTCCCGCCGATACGCAGTATTTT.

A few counts support this clone. The chain joins TRBV7-3 to TRBJ1-5, with a weak D call TRBD1 (5 bases). Per the germline V gene, CDR1 is SGHTA and CDR2 is FQGTGA. There are 13 residues in the CDR3. V gave up 2 bases and J gave up 7 bases, with 9 bases separating them. The CDR3 here is CASSLSKGQPQHF. The CDR3 DNA is TGTGCCAGCAGCTTATCTAAGGGGCAGCCCCAGCATTTT.

This chain connects TRBV4-3 to TRBJ2-3, with D tentatively TRBD2 (6 bases). The germline V gene has CDR1 LGHNA and CDR2 YSLEER. The CDR3 consists of 14 residues. Trimming took off 5 bases at V and 1 base at J, with 10 bases between the two ends. The CDR3 protein is CASSLASGTDTQYF. CDR3 sequence (DNA): TGCGCCAGCAGCTTGGCTAGCGGCACAGATACGCAGTATTTT.

This clone occurred a few times. This chain uses TRBV7-2 with TRBJ1-1; tentatively, D is TRBD1 (5 bases). CDR1 is SGHTA, CDR2 FQGNSA, per germline. The CDR3 contains 13 residues. The V end was cut by 2 bases, the J end by 6 bases, with 10 bases between. CDR3 region: CASSLPGIPEAFF. CDR3 in DNA: TGTGCCAGCAGCTTACCAGGGATACCTGAAGCTTTCTTT. The variable domain in full, with the rest retrieved from reference TRBV7-2 and TRBJ1-1, is GAGVSQSPSNKVTEKGKDVELRCDPISGHTALYWYRQSLGQGLEFLIYFQGNSAPDKSGLPSDRFSAERTGGSVSTLTIQRTQQEDSAVYLCASSLPGIPEAFFGQGTRLTVV.

This clone was seen a few times. The chain has TRBV11-2 and TRBJ2-1; a possible D gene is TRBD2 (6 bases). The CDR3 length is 11 residues. From germline, CDR1 is SGHAT and CDR2 FQNNGV. V was pared by 4 bases and J by 9 bases, with 7 bases between. CDR3 DNA: TGTGCCAGCAGCTCCGGGGGTGAGCAGTTCTTC. Translated: CASSSGGEQFF.

This clone was detected many times. This sequence joins TRBV9 and TRBJ2-1, with D possibly matching TRBD2 (5 bases). The germline gives CDR1 SGDLS, CDR2 YYNGEE. The CDR3 length is 11 residues. The ends were cut back, 6 bases at V and 5 bases at J, with 6 bases in the middle. DNA of the CDR3: TGTGCCAGCAAGGGAGACAATGAGCAGTTCTTC. This encodes CASKGDNEQFF.

This clone was observed at least ten times. DNA of the CDR3: TGTGCCAGCAGCTTGACAGGGGTGGGCACAGATACGCAGTATTTT. Residues: CASSLTGVGTDTQYF. The chain is built from TRBV7-9 and TRBJ2-3; the match to TRBD1 covers 8 bases. The V gene end was trimmed by 3 bases and the J gene end by 1 base; junction bases not matched to a gene: 3. The germline gives CDR1 SEHNR, CDR2 FQNEAQ (reference sequence). CDR3 size: 15 residues.

The DNA for the CDR3 is TGCGCCAGCAGCTGGGACAGCCTGAACACCGGGGAGCTGTTTTTT. It is translated as CASSWDSLNTGELFF. The chain couples TRBV5-1 to TRBJ2-2; 7 bases match TRBD1. V lost 3 bases, J lost 1 base, and 3 bases stayed unmatched. The CDR3 is made up of 15 amino acids. Looked up from germline, CDR1 is SGHRS and CDR2 is YFSETQ. The full variable domain, with the rest looked up from reference TRBV5-1 and TRBJ2-2, is KAGVTQTPRYLIKTRGQQVTLSCSPISGHRSVSWYQQTPGQGLQFLFEYFSETQRNKGNFPGRFSGRQFSNSRSEMNVSTLELGDSALYLCASSWDSLNTGELFFGEGSRLTVL.

The V gene is TRBV7-2, the J gene TRBJ2-5, with TRBD2 as a possible D gene (6 bases). V was clipped by 5 bases and J by 5 bases, with 15 bases between them. The CDR3 contains 14 residues. Germline CDR1 and CDR2: SGHTA and FQGNSA. The CDR3 is CASSPILRGETQYF. The CDR3, as DNA: TGTGCCAGCAGCCCCATCCTCCGGGGGGAGACCCAGTACTTC.

There are many counts of this clone. This rearrangement joins TRBV7-2 to TRBJ2-6; 9 bases are a match to TRBD1. The CDR3 consists of 18 residues. Unmatched junction bases numbered 7, after V lost 2 bases and J lost 2 bases. Germline V gives CDR1 SGHTA, CDR2 FQGNSA. CDR3 in DNA: TGTGCCAGCAGCTTAAGACAAGGACAGGGGCCTGGGGCCAACGTCCTGACTTTC. Amino acids: CASSLRQGQGPGANVLTF.

This chain connects TRBV7-6 to TRBJ1-5; D gene uncertain. CDR3 size: 16 residues. Germline CDR1 is SGHVS and CDR2 is FNYEAQ. The V gene lost 1 base and the J gene lost 7 bases, with 17 bases spanning the gap. The CDR3 DNA follows: TGTGCCAGCAGCTTAGGGGGAGGTGGGAACGGGCAGCCCCAGCATTTT. As protein: CASSLGGGGNGQPQHF.

This chain connects TRBV6-5 to TRBJ2-1; D is possibly TRBD2 (5 bases). Germline V lookup: CDR1 MNHEY, CDR2 SVGAGI. Between the trimmed V and J ends, which lost 2 bases and 3 bases, there was a span of 8 bases. The CDR3 is 14 amino acids. The CDR3 DNA is TGTGCCAGCAGTTACACGGGGTTCTACAATGAGCAGTTCTTC. It yields the protein CASSYTGFYNEQFF.

Ten or more counts support this clone. The rearrangement uses TRBV7-3 and TRBJ2-1; 9 nucleotides line up with TRBD1. This CDR3 is built from 13 residues. The ends lost 5 bases at V and 7 bases at J; junction bases unmatched: 3. Germline V gives CDR1 SGHTA, CDR2 FQGTGA. CDR3 protein: CASSPGQGNEQFF. CDR3 DNA: TGTGCCAGCAGCCCTGGACAGGGGAATGAGCAGTTCTTC.

In this sample, this clone turned up a few times. Relative to the germline gene, one junction end is altered; a read error may explain this. The chain links TRBV6-4 to TRBJ1-5; 9 bases are shared with TRBD1. This CDR3 has 14 amino acids. CDR1 and CDR2 (germline): MRHNA, SNTAGT. The CDR3 reads CASSTTGGNQPQHF. CDR3 sequence (DNA): TGTGCCAGCAGTACCACAGGGGGCAACCAGCCCCAGCATTTT.

This clone was seen ten or more times. The chain uses TRBV13 and TRBJ1-3; 8 bases fit TRBD1. Per germline, CDR1 PRHDT and CDR2 FYEKMQ (reference sequence). This CDR3 contains 16 residues. Losses at the gene ends were 6 bases for V and 0 bases for J; bases not matched to a gene: 7. CDR3 sequence reads: CASRVNQGASGNTIYF. The CDR3, as DNA: TGTGCCAGCAGAGTTAATCAGGGGGCCTCTGGAAACACCATATATTTT.

The rearrangement links TRBV7-8 to TRBJ2-2; D is uncertain. Germline-derived CDR1 and CDR2 are SGHVS and FQNEAQ. V lost 2 bases and J lost 0, with 7 bases in between. The CDR3 runs to 15 residues. The chain's CDR3 is CASSLTSTNTGELFF. CDR3 nucleotide sequence: TGTGCCAGCAGCTTAACCAGTACGAACACCGGGGAGCTGTTTTTT.